This T cell receptor (beta chain) stems from a study of blood T cells in healthy people across ages. Next came a second PCR, run for about 6 to 11 cycles, which used a sample-barcoded 5' primer along with a J-beta primer mix. One entry per CDR3 protein, called by TCRdb with MiXCR from the 5' RACE reads. Among almost 300,000 distinct CDR3 sequences, 25% to 30% were seen once, and the ten largest hold about 30%. This clonotype was seen more than once but under ten times. The CDR3 runs 13 residues. Trimming left V 11 bases short and J 0 bases short, with 10 bases between. The germline V gene has CDR1 MNHNS and CDR2 SASEGT.

V is TRBV6-1 and J is TRBJ2-2; maybe TRBD2 (6 bases). The sample consisted of blood. The sequence was collected from a woman aged 70-85 years in good health. Written as DNA, the CDR3 is TGTGCCGGCGGGGATCCGAACACCGGGGAGCTGTTTTTT. It encodes CAGGDPNTGELFF.